These 3 T cell receptor beta chains originate from one sample sequenced in a study of T cell changes during pregnancy in multiple sclerosis. The protocol was immunoSEQ multiplex PCR, while the TCRdb copy is restricted to in-frame clones and leaves out a portion. The repertoire holds almost 50,000 clones, with about 91% as singletons. The sequenced sample was CD4+ T cells from peripheral blood mononuclear cells, obtained in the second trimester of pregnancy. These TCRs come from a female donor in good health, enrolled as a control in a pregnancy study.

J is TRBJ2-2 and V is TRBV11-2; perhaps TRBD1 as D (6 bases). Germline V gene sequence: CDR1 SGHAT, CDR2 FQNNGV. The V end was cut by 3 bases, the J end by 6 bases, with 17 bases between. The length of the CDR3 is 16 residues. CDR3 bases: TGTGCCAGCAGCTTTGGCCTACAGGGTAGGGCCGGGGAGCTGTTTTTT. Translating it yields CASSFGLQGRAGELFF.

The chain links TRBV7-3 to TRBJ2-3, with 7 nucleotides matching TRBD1. The CDR3 spans 14 residues. V trimming: 5 bases; J trimming: 5 bases; junction bases outside the gene matches: 7. Germline assignment: CDR1 SGHTA and CDR2 FQGTGA. The CDR3 DNA follows: TGTGCCAGCAGCGCAGACAGGGCCAGAGATACGCAGTATTTT. This codes for CASSADRARDTQYF.

V usage is TRBV15 and J usage is TRBJ2-3; 9 bases are a match to TRBD2. Germline CDR1 and CDR2: LNHNV and YYDKDF (reference sequence). The CDR3 contains 17 residues. The V segment lost 3 bases and the J segment 0 bases; nucleotides outside the gene matches: 7. The CDR3 DNA reads TGTGCCACCAGCAGGGCCGGGACTAGCAAAAGCACAGATACGCAGTATTTT. Amino acids: CATSRAGTSKSTDTQYF.